This T cell receptor beta chain was profiled in a study of blood T cell repertoires in COVID-19. About the research overall: Researchers got acute and convalescent COVID-19 samples from the United States, Italy and Spain. The cDNA or gDNA used as material had been derived from T cells, B-cell-depleted T cells, or PBMCs.

V lost 5 bases and J lost 0, with 8 bases in between. This CDR3 has 14 residues. Germline CDR1 and CDR2: SGHDT and YYEEEE. Authors' analysis steps: Estimated nucleated cell counts came from reference gene primer amplification. The table came from immunoSEQ multiplex PCR; TCRdb's copy has only in-frame clones and leaves some out. That table supplies the V and J calls and clone size; D and trimming were determined from the DNA. Of 350,000 to 450,000 clones listed, 85% were seen once; the top ten hold 3% to 4%. The sequencing sample was made of peripheral blood. The TCR comes from a young woman with acute or convalescent COVID-19. This sequence joins TRBV5-6 and TRBJ1-4, with D possibly TRBD1 on 5 matching bases. The CDR3 nucleotides read TGTGCCAGCAGTAGGGGTTCAACTAATGAAAAACTGTTTTTT. This gives the protein CASSRGSTNEKLFF.